What follows are 23 T cell receptor beta chains derived from one specimen sequenced in a study of CD8 T cells in ankylosing spondylitis. A single record per CDR3 protein comes from TCRdb applying MiXCR to the 5' RACE reads. The repertoire holds 150,000 or so distinct CDR3 sequences, with around a tenth as singletons. Material for sequencing was blood, either unsorted or a sorted T cell fraction (not recorded which). These receptors came from a female donor with ankylosing spondylitis or in good health (not recorded which).

V and J are TRBV27 and TRBJ2-7, with D uncertain. V was trimmed by 2 bases and J by 4 bases, leaving 9 bases between them. The length of the CDR3 is 13 residues. Germline values: CDR1 MNHEY, CDR2 SMNVEV (reference sequence). The CDR3: CASSLTDGYEQYF. The DNA of the CDR3 is TGTGCCAGCAGTTTAACGGACGGGTACGAGCAGTACTTC.

This clonotype was counted only a few times. The V and J genes are TRBV27 and TRBJ2-2; TRBD2 agrees at 7 bases. Trimming removed 5 bases from V and 7 bases from J; junction bases left unmatched: 13. This CDR3 is 16 amino acids long. Looked up from germline, CDR1 is MNHEY and CDR2 is SMNVEV (reference sequence). CDR3 region: CASSVASGLPSGELFF. Written as DNA, the CDR3 is TGTGCCAGCAGTGTGGCTAGCGGCCTTCCCAGCGGGGAGCTGTTTTTT.

The chain combines TRBV7-9 with TRBJ2-7; no definite D call. Trimming pared 2 bases from V and 3 bases from J, leaving 8 bases between. The CDR3 length is 13 residues. Germline V gives CDR1 SEHNR, CDR2 FQNEAQ (reference sequence). The CDR3 sequence: CASSLTPHYEQYF. The CDR3 nucleotides are TGTGCCAGCAGCTTAACCCCCCACTACGAGCAGTACTTC.

The chain recombines TRBV6-5 with TRBJ1-1; D unclear. Germline V CDR1 and CDR2: MNHEY, SVGAGI. Deletions cut 0 bases from V and 1 base from J, with 9 bases between. The CDR3 has 15 amino acids. CDR3 loop: CASSYSGSPNTEAFF. The CDR3 DNA reads TGTGCCAGCAGTTACTCAGGCAGCCCGAACACTGAAGCTTTCTTT.

In its sample, this clonotype was seen many times. V gene TRBV5-1 combines with J gene TRBJ2-3; 7 nucleotides align to TRBD2. Germline V CDR1 and CDR2: SGHRS, YFSETQ. With 1 base clipped from V and 1 base from J, the junction kept 3 bases outside the gene matches. The CDR3 totals 15 residues. The CDR3 DNA reads as TGCGCCAGCAGCTTGCAAGCGGGGCGCACAGATACGCAGTATTTT. Its protein is CASSLQAGRTDTQYF.

The J gene is TRBJ2-2, the V gene TRBV6-2 or TRBV6-3; D remains ambiguous. V was trimmed by 5 bases and J by 6 bases, leaving 16 bases between them. CDR1 MNHEY and CDR2 SVGEGT come from the germline V gene. The CDR3 runs 15 residues. CDR3 DNA sequence: TGTGCCAGCAGTGAGGAACCCGTCAAACCCGGGGAGCTGTTTTTT. It codes for CASSEEPVKPGELFF.

This clonotype appeared a few times. The chain carries TRBV11-1 and TRBJ2-3, with TRBD1 as a possible D gene (6 bases). This CDR3 contains 18 residues. Trimming removed 5 bases at V and 2 bases at J, with 23 bases between. Looked up from germline, CDR1 is SGHAT and CDR2 is FQDESV (reference sequence). The CDR3 loop reads CASSPGESGGGYTDTQYF. The CDR3 DNA follows: TGTGCCAGCAGCCCAGGGGAGAGTGGGGGCGGATACACAGATACGCAGTATTTT.

The rearrangement joins TRBV4-3 to TRBJ2-2, with TRBD1 identical over 10 bases. V lost 4 bases and J lost 5; bases outside the gene matches: 4. CDR3 length: 15 residues. The germline CDR1 and CDR2 sequences are LGHNA and YSLEER. CDR3 in DNA: TGCGCCAGCAGCCCGTCGGACAGGGGGACCGGGGAGCTGTTTTTT. Protein: CASSPSDRGTGELFF.

In the case of this clonotype: The junction does not match germline at one end; this may be a read error. The chain carries TRBV2 and TRBJ2-7; 7 nucleotides line up with TRBD2. Germline-derived CDR1 and CDR2 are SNHLY and FYNNEI. The CDR3 runs 15 residues. CDR3 coding DNA: TGTGCCAGCAGTCCGGCCAACCGAGGGGACTACGTGCAGTACTTC. This sequence encodes CASSPANRGDYVQYF.

The chain has TRBV9 and TRBJ2-7, with 9 bases lining up with TRBD1. V lost 0 bases, J lost 1 base, and 2 bases stayed unmatched. Germline CDR1 SGDLS, CDR2 YYNGEE. This CDR3 spans 15 amino acids. This CDR3 reads CASSVAGQGSYEQYF. The CDR3 region has the DNA TGTGCCAGCAGCGTAGCAGGACAGGGGTCCTACGAGCAGTACTTC.

This clonotype was found many times. V is TRBV20-1 and J is TRBJ1-1; tentatively, D is TRBD1 (5 bases). The CDR3 spans 15 residues. Germline V gene sequence: CDR1 DFQATT, CDR2 SNEGSKA (reference sequence). V lost 6 bases and J 1 base, leaving 18 bases between the germline ends. The CDR3 region has the DNA TGCAGTGCCCTGTTGCTGGGACTCCAGAACACTGAAGCTTTCTTT. This sequence encodes CSALLLGLQNTEAFF.

This clonotype was seen a handful of times. The rearrangement links TRBV7-8 to TRBJ2-5; tentatively, D is TRBD1 or TRBD2 (6 bases each). There are 16 residues in the CDR3. Germline V gene sequence: CDR1 SGHVS, CDR2 FQNEAQ. With 6 bases removed from V and 4 bases from J, the gap between germline ends came to 21 bases. Here the CDR3 reads CASSFGGASQRETQYF. CDR3 coding DNA: TGTGCCAGCAGTTTCGGGGGCGCGTCCCAAAGAGAGACCCAGTACTTC. Full variable domain (missing parts from reference TRBV7-8 and TRBJ2-5): GAGVSQSPRYKVAKRGQDVALRCDPISGHVSLFWYQQALGQGPEFLTYFQNEAQLDKSGLPSDRFFAERPEGSVSTLKIQRTQQEDSAVYLCASSFGGASQRETQYFGPGTRLLVL.

This clonotype was seen only a few times. This sequence joins TRBV15 and TRBJ2-7, with D perhaps being TRBD1 or TRBD2 (5 bases each). From germline, CDR1 is LNHNV and CDR2 YYDKDF (reference sequence). V was pared by 4 bases and J by 4 bases, with 17 bases between. This CDR3 region has 15 residues. The CDR3 region is CATSNSGRDPYEQYF. The CDR3, as DNA: TGTGCCACCAGCAACAGCGGCAGGGATCCTTACGAGCAGTACTTC.

At least ten counts were recorded for this clonotype. V gene TRBV20-1 combines with J gene TRBJ2-1; no firm D call. Trimming took 5 bases from V and 8 from J, leaving 16 bases between them. Germline V gene data show CDR1 as DFQATT and CDR2 as SNEGSKA (reference sequence). The CDR3 covers 13 residues. CDR3 bases: TGCAGTGCTCCACTAACGGTCCTAGATGAGCAGTTCTTC. This sequence encodes CSAPLTVLDEQFF.

This rearrangement joins TRBV30 to TRBJ2-7; 9 bases are shared with TRBD1. Per the germline V gene, CDR1 is GTSNPN and CDR2 is SVGIG (reference sequence). Germline trimming cut 1 base from V and 3 bases from J; bases unmatched to any gene: 4. CDR3 size: 14 residues. The CDR3 coding sequence is TGTGCCTGGAGTGGTGGGACAGGGCTCTACGAGCAGTACTTC. Translation gives CAWSGGTGLYEQYF.

J is TRBJ2-5 and V is TRBV7-9; no clear D gene. CDR3 length equals 13 residues. The V end was cut by 5 bases, the J end by 3 bases, with 10 bases between. The germline V gene encodes CDR1 SEHNR and CDR2 FQNEAQ (reference sequence). In nucleotides, the CDR3 is TGTGCCAGCAGCCTCGACTGGGAAGAGACCCAGTACTTC. Protein sequence: CASSLDWEETQYF.

In this sample, this clonotype turned up many times. The CDR3 spells CASSPWDSYEQYF. DNA for the CDR3: TGTGCCAGCAGCCCTTGGGACTCCTACGAGCAGTACTTC. The chain employs TRBV12-3 or TRBV12-4 and TRBJ2-7; D is ambiguous. The CDR3 is made up of 13 amino acids. Trimming took off 6 bases at V and 0 bases at J, with 9 bases between the two ends.

This clonotype was observed at least ten times. V is TRBV29-1 and J is TRBJ2-3, with D perhaps TRBD2 (6 bases). The germline V and J ends were trimmed by 0 bases and 4 bases, with 11 bases remaining between them. CDR3 length equals 14 residues. Germline loops: CDR1 SQVTM, CDR2 ANQGSEA. CDR3 nucleotide sequence: TGCAGCGTTGAAGAGACGGGAGTCTCAGATACGCAGTATTTT. It translates to CSVEETGVSDTQYF.

This clonotype was seen more than once but under ten times. The chain is built from TRBV5-4 and TRBJ1-2; unclear D gene. V lost 3 bases to trimming and J lost 8 bases, with 20 bases between them. Germline values: CDR1 SGHNT, CDR2 YYREEE (reference sequence). The CDR3 is 15 amino acids. The CDR3 loop is CASSSSGKPGMGYTF. The CDR3 nucleotides read TGTGCCAGCAGCTCCTCGGGGAAACCGGGAATGGGCTACACCTTC.

The table lists this clonotype with many counts. In nucleotides, the CDR3 is TGTGCCAGCAGTTACACGACCGGGACAGGGTTCACTGAAGCTTTCTTT. Its translation: CASSYTTGTGFTEAFF. The J gene is TRBJ1-1, the V gene TRBV6-5, with 9 bases matching TRBD1. In germline, CDR1 is MNHEY, CDR2 SVGAGI. J gave up 4 bases and V 2 bases, and 8 bases lay outside the gene matches. The CDR3 extends over 16 amino acids.

This chain joins TRBV20-1 and TRBJ2-5, with D possibly TRBD2 on 6 matching bases. Germline values: CDR1 DFQATT, CDR2 SNEGSKA (reference sequence). This CDR3 region has 15 residues. V was clipped by 6 bases and J by 5 bases, with 22 bases between them. The chain's CDR3 is CSAPKPPGLGETQYF. DNA of the CDR3: TGCAGTGCCCCCAAGCCCCCGGGACTCGGCGAGACCCAGTACTTC.

The chain links TRBV5-4 to TRBJ1-2; D not resolved. Germline V gene sequence: CDR1 SGHNT, CDR2 YYREEE (reference sequence). This CDR3 is 14 amino acids long. V shed 3 bases and J shed 6 bases, with 15 bases lying between them. Here the CDR3 reads CASSSLGPGNGYTF. Here the CDR3 DNA reads TGTGCCAGCAGCTCCCTAGGTCCGGGGAATGGCTACACCTTC.

V gene TRBV9 combines with J gene TRBJ2-5; 8 nucleotides match TRBD2. With V trimmed by 4 bases and J by 5 bases, 10 bases remained unmatched. This CDR3 region has 15 residues. CDR1 SGDLS and CDR2 YYNGEE come from the germline V gene. CDR3 DNA sequence: TGTGCCAGCAGCCCCATCGGCGGGAGGAGTGAGACCCAGTACTTC. Amino acid sequence: CASSPIGGRSETQYF.